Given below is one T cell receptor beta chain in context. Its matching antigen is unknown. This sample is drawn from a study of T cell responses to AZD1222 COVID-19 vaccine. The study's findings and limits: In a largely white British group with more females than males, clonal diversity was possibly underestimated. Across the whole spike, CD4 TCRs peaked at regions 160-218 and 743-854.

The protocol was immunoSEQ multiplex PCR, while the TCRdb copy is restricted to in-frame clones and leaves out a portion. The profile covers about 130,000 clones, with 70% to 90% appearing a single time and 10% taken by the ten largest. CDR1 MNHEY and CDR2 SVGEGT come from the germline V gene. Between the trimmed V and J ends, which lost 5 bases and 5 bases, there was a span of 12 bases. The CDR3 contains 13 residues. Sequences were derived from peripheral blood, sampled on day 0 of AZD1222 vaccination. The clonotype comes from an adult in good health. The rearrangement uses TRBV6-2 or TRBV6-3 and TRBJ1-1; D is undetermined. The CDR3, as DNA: TGTGCCAGCAGTGACCCCATTGGAACTGAAGCTTTCTTT. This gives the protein CASSDPIGTEAFF.